Listed below are T cell receptor beta chains from one sample, sequenced in a study of CXCR4 blockade with PD-1 therapy in pancreatic cancer. TCRdb's copy holds only in-frame clones and misses some; the assay was immunoSEQ multiplex PCR. The data show 2,500 to 3,000 clones, approximately 40% seen once. The sequenced material came from tumor tissue. Source of these receptors: a human donor with pancreatic ductal adenocarcinoma. The conserved cysteine and the conserved F or W are not part of the CDR3 here. The order of the fields is J gene, V gene, CDR3 length, CDR3 protein.

TRBJ2-7	TRBV6-8	11	ASSLAVTYEQY
TRBJ2-3	TRBV15	15	ATSRETSGGTTDTQY
TRBJ2-7	TRBV19	10	ASSIVRGEQY
TRBJ2-3	TRBV14	10	ASSQYTDTQY
TRBJ1-2	TRBV2	11	ASSRTPIYGYT
TRBJ2-5	TRBV19	11	ASSIQGPETQY
TRBJ2-1	TRBV28	12	ASIALASYNEQF
TRBJ1-5	TRBV19	13	ASKVLGISNQPQH
TRBJ2-7	TRBV28	13	ASSLGLAGVSEQY
TRBJ2-2	TRBV28	14	ASSSWTSGRTGELF
TRBJ1-5	TRBV15	12	ATSRGGNNQPQH
TRBJ1-2	TRBV12-5	11	ASGLGTNYGYT
TRBJ1-3	TRBV14	13	ASSQRSETGNTIY
TRBJ2-7	TRBV6-7	12	ASSYSRTGAEQY
TRBJ2-3	TRBV12-5	12	ASGLGSGGDTQY
TRBJ1-5	TRBV19	17	ASSNKGKRGMWSNQPQH
TRBJ1-5	TRBV19	13	ASTLDRGWNQPQH
TRBJ2-1	TRBV29-1	12	SVQGQGVDNEQF
TRBJ2-7	TRBV18	11	ASSPGGGNEQY
TRBJ2-3	TRBV29-1	12	SVRRGVGTDTQY
TRBJ2-6	TRBV29-1	11	SVQPRGANVLT
TRBJ2-7	TRBV18	11	ASSPQNLGFLY
TRBJ1-5	TRBV12-5	10	ASGLGNQPQH
TRBJ1-1	TRBV6-7	13	AISTSTGKNTEAF
TRBJ2-1	TRBV5-1	13	ASRGHAGSYNEQF
TRBJ2-3	TRBV9	12	ASSVRGGLDTQY
TRBJ2-7	TRBV27	12	ASSLQGKLYEQY
TRBJ1-1	TRBV28	10	ASSLPGTKAF
TRBJ1-2	TRBV11-3	14	ASSLRQGLPNYGYT
TRBJ2-4	TRBV18	14	ASSSQGARAKNIQY
TRBJ1-1	TRBV6-8	11	ASSDVGGTEAF
TRBJ1-1	TRBV18	13	ASSLHGTANTEAF
TRBJ2-2	TRBV14	12	ASSRPGSTGELF
TRBJ2-5	TRBV9	13	ASSAPGIHQETQY
TRBJ2-2	TRBV19	18	ASSTFSGSSNSRNTGELF
TRBJ1-4	TRBV28	14	ASSLYRGSFNEKLF
TRBJ2-3	TRBV2	11	ASSVGGGDTQY
TRBJ1-2	TRBV28	13	ASSTPGQGLHGYT
TRBJ2-2	TRBV6-8	12	ASSDRDGTGELF
TRBJ1-2	TRBV9	11	ASSATGVYGYI
TRBJ2-3	TRBV18	11	ASSTDGTNTQY
TRBJ1-5	TRBV15	12	ATSSDPNNQPQH
TRBJ1-2	TRBV12-5	16	ASGLDFMGVAGNYGYT
TRBJ1-2	TRBV14	14	ASSSIGGDRDYGYT
TRBJ2-1	TRBV19	13	VSSITAGLYNEQF
TRBJ1-5	TRBV18	12	ASSPQPENQPQH
TRBJ2-1	TRBV29-1	10	SVEAIASEQF